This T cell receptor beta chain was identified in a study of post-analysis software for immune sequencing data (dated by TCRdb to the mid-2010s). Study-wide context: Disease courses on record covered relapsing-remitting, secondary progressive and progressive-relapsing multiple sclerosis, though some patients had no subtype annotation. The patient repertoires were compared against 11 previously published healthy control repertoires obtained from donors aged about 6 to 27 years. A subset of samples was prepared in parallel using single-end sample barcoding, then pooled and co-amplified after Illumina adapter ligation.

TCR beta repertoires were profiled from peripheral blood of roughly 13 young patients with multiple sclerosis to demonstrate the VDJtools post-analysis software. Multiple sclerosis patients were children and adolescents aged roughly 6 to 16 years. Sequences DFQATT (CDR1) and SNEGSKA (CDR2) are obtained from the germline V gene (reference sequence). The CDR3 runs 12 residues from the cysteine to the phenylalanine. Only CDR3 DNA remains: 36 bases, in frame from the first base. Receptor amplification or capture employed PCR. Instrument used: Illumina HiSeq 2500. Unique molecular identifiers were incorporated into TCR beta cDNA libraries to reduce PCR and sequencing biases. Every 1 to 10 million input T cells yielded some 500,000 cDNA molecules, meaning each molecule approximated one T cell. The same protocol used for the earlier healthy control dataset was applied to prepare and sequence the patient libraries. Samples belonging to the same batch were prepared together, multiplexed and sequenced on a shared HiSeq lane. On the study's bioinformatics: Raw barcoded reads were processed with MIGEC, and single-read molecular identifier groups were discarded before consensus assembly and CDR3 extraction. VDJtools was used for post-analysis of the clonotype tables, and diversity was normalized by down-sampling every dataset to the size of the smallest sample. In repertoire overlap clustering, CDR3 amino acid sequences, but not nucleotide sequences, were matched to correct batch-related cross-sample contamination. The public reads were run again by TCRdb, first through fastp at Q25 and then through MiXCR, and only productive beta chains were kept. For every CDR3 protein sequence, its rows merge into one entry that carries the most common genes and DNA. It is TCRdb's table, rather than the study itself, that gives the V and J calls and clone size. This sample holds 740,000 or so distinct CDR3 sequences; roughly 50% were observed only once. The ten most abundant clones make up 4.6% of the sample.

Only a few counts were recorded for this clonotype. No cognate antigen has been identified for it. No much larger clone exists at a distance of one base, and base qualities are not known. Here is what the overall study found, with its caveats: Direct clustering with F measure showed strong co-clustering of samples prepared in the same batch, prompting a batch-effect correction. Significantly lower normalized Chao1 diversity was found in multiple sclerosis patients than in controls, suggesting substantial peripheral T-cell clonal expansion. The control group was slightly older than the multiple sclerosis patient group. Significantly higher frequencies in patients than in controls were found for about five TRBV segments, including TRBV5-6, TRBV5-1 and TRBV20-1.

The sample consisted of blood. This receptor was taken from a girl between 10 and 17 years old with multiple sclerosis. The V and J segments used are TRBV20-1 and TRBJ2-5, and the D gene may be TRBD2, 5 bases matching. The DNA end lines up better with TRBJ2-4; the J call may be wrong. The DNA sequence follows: TGCAGTGCTAGTTCTAGCAGGAACATTCAGTACTTC. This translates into CSASSSRNIQYF.